This TCR beta chain appears in the sequencing data of a study of cytomegalovirus exposure and HLA in healthy donors. PCR used 60 Vbeta primers and 13 Jbeta primers. The repertoire was sequenced with immunoSEQ multiplex PCR; TCRdb's copy has only in-frame clones and lacks some. The data contain 200,000 to 250,000 clones, 80% to 90% of them singletons. Study results and limitations: A previous analysis found most TCR beta V segments productive roughly 87% or roughly 30% of the time. Equally common other TCR beta chains were less clonally expanded than HLA-associated ones, a later analysis found. CMV serostatus was the sole immune exposure information available. An analysis was carried out later, and it reportedly showed fewer N-insertions in an Asian-associated ancestry cluster than the roughly 700-donor mean.

Notes on this clone: Antigen unknown.

CDR1 and CDR2 from the germline V gene are MNHNS and SASEGT. The CDR3 loop spans 14 amino acids. Trimming left V 7 bases short and J 1 base short, with 12 bases between. The receptor was derived from a man aged 25 to 45 in good health and CMV-seronegative. This chain links TRBV6-1 with TRBJ2-3; a weak D match, TRBD2 (6 bases). The sequenced sample was PBMCs. The CDR3 sequence is CASTHTGGTDTQYF. DNA for the CDR3: TGTGCCAGCACCCATACGGGGGGCACAGATACGCAGTATTTT.